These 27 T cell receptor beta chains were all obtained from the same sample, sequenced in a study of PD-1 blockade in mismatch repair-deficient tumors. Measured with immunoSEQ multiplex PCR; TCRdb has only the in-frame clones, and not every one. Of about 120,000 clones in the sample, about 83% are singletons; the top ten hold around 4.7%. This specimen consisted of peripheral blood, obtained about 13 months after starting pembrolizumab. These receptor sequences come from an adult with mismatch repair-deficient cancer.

The CDR3 loop reads CASSRTSRNEQFF. CDR3 in DNA: TGTGCCAGCAGCCGGACTAGCAGAAATGAGCAGTTCTTC. The chain recombines TRBV7-6 with TRBJ2-1; 8 bases are a match to TRBD2. Germline CDR1 reads SGHVS; CDR2 reads FNYEAQ. Trimming at V came to 5 bases and at J to 7 bases, leaving 4 bases not matched to a gene. CDR3 size: 13 residues.

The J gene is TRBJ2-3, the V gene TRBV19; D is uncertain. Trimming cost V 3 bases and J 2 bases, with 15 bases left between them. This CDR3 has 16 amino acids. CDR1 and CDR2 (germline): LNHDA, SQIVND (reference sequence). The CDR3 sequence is CASSIFSPILTDTQYF. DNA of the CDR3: TGTGCCAGTAGTATTTTCAGTCCAATCCTCACAGATACGCAGTATTTT.

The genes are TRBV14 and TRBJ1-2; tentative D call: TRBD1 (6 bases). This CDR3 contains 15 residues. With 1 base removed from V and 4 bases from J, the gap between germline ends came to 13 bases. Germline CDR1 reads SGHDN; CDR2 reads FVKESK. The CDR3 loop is CASSQGWGRGYGYTF. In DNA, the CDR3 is TGTGCCAGCAGCCAAGGATGGGGGCGCGGCTATGGCTACACCTTC.

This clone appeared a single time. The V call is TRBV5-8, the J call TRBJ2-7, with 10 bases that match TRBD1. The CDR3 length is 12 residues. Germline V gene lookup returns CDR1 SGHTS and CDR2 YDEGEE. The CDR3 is CARPGQGYEQYF. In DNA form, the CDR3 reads TGTGCGAGACCGGGACAGGGGTACGAGCAGTACTTC.

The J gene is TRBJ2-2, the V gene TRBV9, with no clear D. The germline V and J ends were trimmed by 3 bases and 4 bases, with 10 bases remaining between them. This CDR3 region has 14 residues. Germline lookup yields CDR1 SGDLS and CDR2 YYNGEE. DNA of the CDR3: TGTGCCAGCAGCGCACGTGAAGTCACCGGGGAGCTGTTTTTT. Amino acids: CASSAREVTGELFF.

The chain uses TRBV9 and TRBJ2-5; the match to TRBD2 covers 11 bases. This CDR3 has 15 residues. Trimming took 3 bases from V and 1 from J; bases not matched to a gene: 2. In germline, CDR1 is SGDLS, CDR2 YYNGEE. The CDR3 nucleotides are TGTGCCAGCAGCGGTAGCGGGAGGGTCCAAGAGACCCAGTACTTC. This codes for CASSGSGRVQETQYF.

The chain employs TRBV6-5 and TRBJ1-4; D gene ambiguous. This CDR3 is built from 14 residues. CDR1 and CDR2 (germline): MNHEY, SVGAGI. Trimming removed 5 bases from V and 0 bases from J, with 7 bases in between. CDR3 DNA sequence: TGTGCCAGCAGTATCATTTCAACTAATGAAAAACTGTTTTTT. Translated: CASSIISTNEKLFF.

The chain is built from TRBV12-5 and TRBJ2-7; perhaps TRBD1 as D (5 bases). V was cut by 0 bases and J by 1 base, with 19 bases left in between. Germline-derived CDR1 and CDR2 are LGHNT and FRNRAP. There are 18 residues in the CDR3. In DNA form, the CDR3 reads TGTGCTAGTGGTTTGGTAATTTGGGGCTCGAACCGTTCCTACGAGCAGTACTTC. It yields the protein CASGLVIWGSNRSYEQYF.

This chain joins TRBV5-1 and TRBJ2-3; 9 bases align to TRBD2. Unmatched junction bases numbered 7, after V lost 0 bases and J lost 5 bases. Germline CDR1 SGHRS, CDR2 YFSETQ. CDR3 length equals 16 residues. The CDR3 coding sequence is TGCGCCAGCAGCTTGGGGGCTAGCGGGGCGCAAGATACGCAGTATTTT. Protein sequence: CASSLGASGAQDTQYF.

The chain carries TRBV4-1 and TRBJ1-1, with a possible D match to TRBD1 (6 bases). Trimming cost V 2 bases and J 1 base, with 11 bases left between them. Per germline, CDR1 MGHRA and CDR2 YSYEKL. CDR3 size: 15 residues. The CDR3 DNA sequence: TGCGCCAGCAGCCAACAGGGACATTCGAACACTGAAGCTTTCTTT. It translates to CASSQQGHSNTEAFF.

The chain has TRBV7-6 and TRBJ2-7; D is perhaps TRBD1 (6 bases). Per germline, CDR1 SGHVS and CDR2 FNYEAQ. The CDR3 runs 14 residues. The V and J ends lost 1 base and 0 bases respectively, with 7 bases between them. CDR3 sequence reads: CASSLGDNSYEQYF. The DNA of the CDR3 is TGTGCCAGCAGCTTAGGGGACAACTCCTACGAGCAGTACTTC.

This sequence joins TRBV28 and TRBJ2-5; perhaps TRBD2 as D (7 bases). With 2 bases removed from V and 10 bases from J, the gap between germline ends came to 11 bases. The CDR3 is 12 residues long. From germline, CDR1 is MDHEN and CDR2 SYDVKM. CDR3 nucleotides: TGTGCCAGCAGTTTAGGGAGGGGGGTCCAGTACTTC. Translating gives CASSLGRGVQYF.

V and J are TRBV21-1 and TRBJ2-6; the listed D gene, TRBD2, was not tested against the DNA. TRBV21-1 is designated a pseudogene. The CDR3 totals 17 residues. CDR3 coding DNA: TGTGCCAGCAGCCCTGCGGGCGGGGGGCCTGGGGCCAACGTCCTGACTTTC. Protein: CASSPAGGGPGANVLTF.

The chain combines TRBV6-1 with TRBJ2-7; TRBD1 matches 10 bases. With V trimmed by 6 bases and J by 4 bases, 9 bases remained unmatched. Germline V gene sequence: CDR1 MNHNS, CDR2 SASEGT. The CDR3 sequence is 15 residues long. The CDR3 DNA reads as TGTGCCAGCAGCCTAAAAGGACAGGGGGAATACGAGCAGTACTTC. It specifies CASSLKGQGEYEQYF.

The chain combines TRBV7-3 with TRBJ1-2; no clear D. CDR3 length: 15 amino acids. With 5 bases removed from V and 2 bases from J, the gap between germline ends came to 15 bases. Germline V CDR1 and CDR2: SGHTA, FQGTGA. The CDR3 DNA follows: TGTGCCAGCAGCCTAAGCCCCGGCAGCAACTATGGCTACACCTTC. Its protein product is CASSLSPGSNYGYTF.

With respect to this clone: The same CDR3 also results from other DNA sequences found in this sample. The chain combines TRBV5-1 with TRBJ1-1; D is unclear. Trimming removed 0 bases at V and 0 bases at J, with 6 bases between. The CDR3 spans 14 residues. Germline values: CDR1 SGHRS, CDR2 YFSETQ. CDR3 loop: CASSLEGLNTEAFF. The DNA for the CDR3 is TGCGCCAGCAGCTTGGAAGGACTGAACACTGAAGCTTTCTTT.

The CDR3 bases are TGTGCCAGCAGCGCCCGGGGCCGGCGCGTCCACGAGCAGTACTTC. This translates into CASSARGRRVHEQYF. V usage is TRBV6-6 and J usage is TRBJ2-7; either TRBD1 or TRBD2 may supply D (5 bases each). This CDR3 is 15 amino acids long. Germline CDR1 reads MNHNY; CDR2 reads SVGAGI (reference sequence). Trimming removed 6 bases at V and 5 bases at J, with 20 bases between.

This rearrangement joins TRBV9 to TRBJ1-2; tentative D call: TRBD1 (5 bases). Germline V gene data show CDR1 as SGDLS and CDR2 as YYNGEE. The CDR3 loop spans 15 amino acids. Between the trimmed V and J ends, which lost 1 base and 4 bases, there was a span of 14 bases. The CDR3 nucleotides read TGTGCCAGCAGCGTAATGTCGGAGGGGATCTATGGCTACACCTTC. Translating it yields CASSVMSEGIYGYTF.

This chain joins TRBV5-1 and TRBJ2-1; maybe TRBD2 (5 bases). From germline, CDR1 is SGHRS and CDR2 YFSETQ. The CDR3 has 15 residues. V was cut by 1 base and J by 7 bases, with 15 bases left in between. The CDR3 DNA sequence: TGCGCCAGCAGCTTGTTTTTGGGGAGCGGAAATGAGCAGTTCTTC. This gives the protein CASSLFLGSGNEQFF.

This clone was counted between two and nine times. The CDR3 DNA reads TGTGCCAGCAGTTTAACGAAAAACTACGAGCAGTACTTC. Its translation: CASSLTKNYEQYF. The rearrangement joins TRBV27 to TRBJ2-7, with D unclear. The germline V and J ends were trimmed by 2 bases and 3 bases, with 8 bases remaining between them. Germline V gives CDR1 MNHEY, CDR2 SMNVEV (reference sequence). This CDR3 spans 13 amino acids.

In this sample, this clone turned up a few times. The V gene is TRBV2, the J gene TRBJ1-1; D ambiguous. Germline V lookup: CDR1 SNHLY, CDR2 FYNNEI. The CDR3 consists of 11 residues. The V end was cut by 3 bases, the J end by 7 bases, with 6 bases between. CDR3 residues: CASSETIEAFF. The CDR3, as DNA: TGTGCCAGCAGTGAGACAATTGAAGCTTTCTTT.

The CDR3 coding sequence is TGTGCCAGCAGCTTAAGTAGCGGGAGCCAATACGAGCAGTACTTC. This codes for CASSLSSGSQYEQYF. The V call is TRBV7-3, the J call TRBJ2-7, with 9 bases fitting TRBD2. CDR1 SGHTA and CDR2 FQGTGA come from the germline V gene. The CDR3 runs 15 residues. The ends lost 1 base at V and 4 bases at J; junction bases unmatched: 5.

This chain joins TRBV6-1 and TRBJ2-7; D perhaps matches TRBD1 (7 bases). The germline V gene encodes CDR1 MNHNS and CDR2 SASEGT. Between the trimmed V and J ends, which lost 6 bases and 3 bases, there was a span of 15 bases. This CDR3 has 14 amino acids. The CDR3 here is CASRGLDRSYEQYF. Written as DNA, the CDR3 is TGTGCCAGCAGGGGACTGGACAGGAGCTACGAGCAGTACTTC.

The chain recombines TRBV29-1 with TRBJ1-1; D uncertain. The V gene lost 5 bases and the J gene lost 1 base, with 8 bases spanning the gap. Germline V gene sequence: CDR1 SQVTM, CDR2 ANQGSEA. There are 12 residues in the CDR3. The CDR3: CSVSDGNTEAFF. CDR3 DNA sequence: TGCAGCGTTTCGGACGGGAACACTGAAGCTTTCTTT.

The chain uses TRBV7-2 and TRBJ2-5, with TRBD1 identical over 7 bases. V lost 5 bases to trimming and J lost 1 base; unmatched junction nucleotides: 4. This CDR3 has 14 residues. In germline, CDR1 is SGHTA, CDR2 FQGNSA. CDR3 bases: TGTGCCAGCAGCACCACAGGGGCCCAAGAGACCCAGTACTTC. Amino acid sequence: CASSTTGAQETQYF.

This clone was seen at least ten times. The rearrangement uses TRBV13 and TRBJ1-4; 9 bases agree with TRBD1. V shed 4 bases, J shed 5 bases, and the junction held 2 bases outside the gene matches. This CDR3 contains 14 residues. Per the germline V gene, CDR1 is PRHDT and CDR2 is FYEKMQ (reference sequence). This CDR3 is CASSYDRGNEKLFF. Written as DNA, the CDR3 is TGTGCCAGCAGCTACGACAGGGGGAATGAAAAACTGTTTTTT.

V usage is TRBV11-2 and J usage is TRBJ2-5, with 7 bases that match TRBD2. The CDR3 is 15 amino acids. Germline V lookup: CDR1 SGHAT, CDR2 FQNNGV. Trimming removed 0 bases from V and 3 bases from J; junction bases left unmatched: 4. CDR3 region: CASSLDGGLKETQYF. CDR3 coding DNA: TGTGCCAGCAGCTTAGATGGGGGACTAAAAGAGACCCAGTACTTC.